This T cell receptor beta chain emerged from a study of blood T cell repertoires in COVID-19. Germline V gene lookup returns CDR1 LNHDA and CDR2 SQIVND (reference sequence). Trimming took 4 bases from V and 2 from J; bases not matched to a gene: 4. The CDR3 extends over 15 amino acids. Sequenced by immunoSEQ multiplex PCR; TCRdb stores in-frame clones only, minus some. Of about 42,000 clones in the sample, around 87% were seen once. The chain has TRBV19 and TRBJ2-2, with 7 bases identical to TRBD2. The sequenced sample was peripheral blood. This clonotype was obtained from a man between 25 and 39 years old with active or convalescent COVID-19. CDR3 loop: CASSTGRRNTGELFF. The CDR3 bases are TGTGCCAGTAGTACCGGGAGGCGAAACACCGGGGAGCTGTTTTTT.